This T cell receptor (beta chain) was observed in a study of T cells expressing NK-cell markers. The wider study: CD3+CD56+NKG2C+, CD3+CD56+NKG2C- and CD3+CD56-NKG2C+ T cells, once sorted, supplied the TCR beta repertoires. The study sequenced eight donors, seven HCMV-seropositive and one seronegative. Study results and caveats: The share of CD8+ T cells held by dominant NKG2C+ clonotypes was 1.0-7.0% in roughly 6 donors.

With UMIs, 5'RACE template switching was used to make TCR beta cDNA. TCRdb re-called the 5' RACE reads; one entry per CDR3 protein, DNA not given. Its listing shows a few hundred thousand distinct CDR3 sequences. Worth noting for this clonotype: What it binds is not known.

From germline, CDR1 is MNHEY and CDR2 SVGAGI. CDR3 length: 15 amino acids. The sample was blood T cells: a sorted CD56 or NKG2C T cell subset, CD4+ or CD8+ T cells, or bulk PBMC T cells (not recorded which). The chain combines TRBV6-5 with TRBJ2-7; the TRBD1 assignment by TCRdb is unverifiable without DNA. This receptor was obtained from a man aged 18 to 29 in good health. CDR3 protein: CASSYLGQGDYEQYF.